This record concerns one T cell receptor (beta chain) sequence. The data were obtained in a study of blood T cell repertoires in COVID-19. In the study overall: There were acute and convalescent COVID-19 samples, and they came from the United States, Italy and Spain.

CDR3 length equals 12 residues. V was cut by 4 bases and J by 5 bases, with 6 bases left in between. CDR1 MDHEN and CDR2 SYDVKM come from the germline V gene. Sequencing used immunoSEQ multiplex PCR; TCRdb keeps in-frame clones, though not all of them. The sample lists under 60,000 clones, 75% to 90% seen once, with around 10% in the top ten. Sequencing was done on a sample of peripheral blood. The V call is TRBV28, the J call TRBJ1-5; no clear D gene. The receptor's source is a human donor with acute or convalescent COVID-19. The donor label of this sample is uncertain. The CDR3 reads CASSSSYQPQHF. CDR3 DNA sequence: TGTGCCAGCAGTTCCTCTTATCAGCCCCAGCATTTT.